This entry features one T cell receptor (beta chain) sequence. This entry is derived from a study of blood T cell repertoires in COVID-19. Assay used: immunoSEQ multiplex PCR; TCRdb lists only in-frame clones, some missing. The profile shows about 80,000 clones, roughly 80% of them singletons. This CDR3 has 13 amino acids. Per the germline V gene, CDR1 is KGHDR and CDR2 is SFDVKD. V shed 7 bases, J shed 1 base, and the junction held 2 bases outside the gene matches. The sample consisted of peripheral blood. The chain links TRBV24-1 to TRBJ1-1; TRBD1 aligns across 7 bases. The TCR sequence derives from an elderly man with active or convalescent COVID-19. The CDR3 region is CATRAGGNTEAFF. DNA for the CDR3: TGTGCCACCAGAGCAGGGGGGAACACTGAAGCTTTCTTT.